This TCR beta chain came from a study of cytomegalovirus exposure and HLA in healthy donors. It was with 60 Vbeta and 13 Jbeta primers that the PCR ran. Assay used: immunoSEQ multiplex PCR; TCRdb lists only in-frame clones, some missing. This sample has about 140,000 clones; roughly 81% occur once, and the top ten carry around 1.5%. Germline V lookup: CDR1 SNHLY, CDR2 FYNNEI. V gave up 4 bases and J gave up 4 bases, with 17 bases separating them. This CDR3 contains 15 residues. Material for sequencing was PBMCs. The sequence came from a female donor in good health and CMV-seronegative. This chain connects TRBV2 to TRBJ2-7; D not resolved. The CDR3 bases are TGTGCCAGCAGTGTACTCACTACGACCCCGTACGAGCAGTACTTC. Its protein is CASSVLTTTPYEQYF.